This is a list of T cell receptor beta chains from one sample in a study of shared clonotypes between healthy human individuals. Clones were read by immunoSEQ multiplex PCR, and TCRdb kept only the in-frame ones, dropping some. The sample lists approximately 2.5 million clones, over 85% seen once, with around 0.15% in the top ten. Material for sequencing was naive CD4+ T cells sorted from blood. The receptors derive from a man between 18 and 29 years old in good health. CDR3s include the opening cysteine and the closing phenylalanine or tryptophan. Each record gives: CDR3 DNA, CDR3 protein, CDR3 length, J gene, V gene, D gene, clone size. A D gene is named only where the DNA matches it firmly. Clone size is shown for a subset of rows, as once, few, many or a class of expanded clone.

CDR3nt: TGTGCCAGCAGTTACGCCCGGGGACAGGGAGCCTACGAGCAGTACTTC; CDR3aa: CASSYARGQGAYEQYF; len: 16; j_gene: TRBJ2-7; v_gene: TRBV6-5; d_gene: TRBD1; abundance: -
CDR3nt: TGCGCCAGCAGCCGAGTTGGAGAGGGGACAGGGGGCTATGGCTACACCTTC; CDR3aa: CASSRVGEGTGGYGYTF; len: 17; j_gene: TRBJ1-2; v_gene: TRBV4-1; d_gene: TRBD1; abundance: -
CDR3nt: TGTGCCAGCGAGGTTGAGAGCTCCTATAATTCACCCCTCCACTTT; CDR3aa: CASEVESSYNSPLHF; len: 15; j_gene: TRBJ1-6; v_gene: TRBV2; d_gene: -; abundance: few
CDR3nt: TGTGCCAGCTCACCCCGGACAGGGCCCTCCTACGAGCAGTACTTC; CDR3aa: CASSPRTGPSYEQYF; len: 15; j_gene: TRBJ2-7; v_gene: TRBV18; d_gene: TRBD1; abundance: -
CDR3nt: TGCGCCAGCAGCTGGGACGACACGAACACCGGGGAGCTGTTTTTT; CDR3aa: CASSWDDTNTGELFF; len: 15; j_gene: TRBJ2-2; v_gene: TRBV5-1; d_gene: -; abundance: -
CDR3nt: TGTGCCAGCAGGTATAGAGGGAGGCATGGCTACACCTTC; CDR3aa: CASRYRGRHGYTF; len: 13; j_gene: TRBJ1-2; v_gene: TRBV6-5; d_gene: -; abundance: -
CDR3nt: TGTGCCAGCAGGAGTGCGACAGGGCGAAGGGGAAACACCATATATTTT; CDR3aa: CASRSATGRRGNTIYF; len: 16; j_gene: TRBJ1-3; v_gene: TRBV28; d_gene: TRBD1; abundance: -
CDR3nt: TGTGCCAGCAGCCCGGGAGCGGGAGTGTCCTACAATGAGCAGTTCTTC; CDR3aa: CASSPGAGVSYNEQFF; len: 16; j_gene: TRBJ2-1; v_gene: TRBV11-3; d_gene: TRBD2; abundance: once
CDR3nt: TGTGCCAGCAGCTTAGGTACAGGGGGGATTTACTATGGCTACACCTTC; CDR3aa: CASSLGTGGIYYGYTF; len: 16; j_gene: TRBJ1-2; v_gene: TRBV7-9; d_gene: TRBD1; abundance: once
CDR3nt: TGTGCCAGCATCGGTCAATCCTACGAGCAGTACTTC; CDR3aa: CASIGQSYEQYF; len: 12; j_gene: TRBJ2-7; v_gene: TRBV2; d_gene: -; abundance: -
CDR3nt: TGTGCCAGCAGTAACCGGGACAGGGGGAGCCAAGAGACCCAGTACTTC; CDR3aa: CASSNRDRGSQETQYF; len: 16; j_gene: TRBJ2-5; v_gene: TRBV11-2; d_gene: TRBD1; abundance: -
CDR3nt: TGCGCCAGCAGCCAAGGCATCACAGGGTCTCCTGGCACAGATACGCAGTATTTT; CDR3aa: CASSQGITGSPGTDTQYF; len: 18; j_gene: TRBJ2-3; v_gene: TRBV4-3; d_gene: -; abundance: -
CDR3nt: TGTGCCAGCCACTTAGAGGACAGGGGGAAGTATGGCTACACCTTC; CDR3aa: CASHLEDRGKYGYTF; len: 15; j_gene: TRBJ1-2; v_gene: TRBV2; d_gene: TRBD1; abundance: -
CDR3nt: TGTGCCAGCTCGACGAGACAGGGGGCGGATCAGCCCCAGCATTTT; CDR3aa: CASSTRQGADQPQHF; len: 15; j_gene: TRBJ1-5; v_gene: TRBV18; d_gene: TRBD1; abundance: -
CDR3nt: TGTGCCAGCAGCTTAGAAGGATTTCCCGGGGAGCTGTTTTTT; CDR3aa: CASSLEGFPGELFF; len: 14; j_gene: TRBJ2-2; v_gene: TRBV7-8; d_gene: -; abundance: once
CDR3nt: TGTGCCAGCAGACTAGCGGGAGTTTACGAGCAGTACTTC; CDR3aa: CASRLAGVYEQYF; len: 13; j_gene: TRBJ2-7; v_gene: TRBV5-4; d_gene: TRBD2; abundance: -
CDR3nt: TGTGCCAGCAGCACGGGGACCAGGCAGTTCTTC; CDR3aa: CASSTGTRQFF; len: 11; j_gene: TRBJ2-1; v_gene: TRBV11-2; d_gene: -; abundance: once
CDR3nt: TGCGCCAGCAGCCAGAGACAGGGGTTTGGCTACACCTTC; CDR3aa: CASSQRQGFGYTF; len: 13; j_gene: TRBJ1-2; v_gene: TRBV4-1; d_gene: TRBD1; abundance: once
CDR3nt: TGCGCCAGCAGCCGCACTGGAGCCCAAGAGACCCAGTACTTC; CDR3aa: CASSRTGAQETQYF; len: 14; j_gene: TRBJ2-5; v_gene: TRBV5-1; d_gene: -; abundance: once
CDR3nt: TGTGCCAGTAGTATGGCAGGGGGCGGTCGAGGGGAGCTGTTTTTT; CDR3aa: CASSMAGGGRGELFF; len: 15; j_gene: TRBJ2-2; v_gene: TRBV19; d_gene: TRBD1; abundance: -
CDR3nt: TGTGCCAGCAGTTTCTCAAACAGGGGGACCGGGGAGCTGTTTTTT; CDR3aa: CASSFSNRGTGELFF; len: 15; j_gene: TRBJ2-2; v_gene: TRBV28; d_gene: TRBD1; abundance: once
CDR3nt: TGCGCCAGCAGCCGCGGGGCGGGAGGGCGTTCCTACAATGAGCAGTTCTTC; CDR3aa: CASSRGAGGRSYNEQFF; len: 17; j_gene: TRBJ2-1; v_gene: TRBV5-1; d_gene: TRBD2; abundance: -
CDR3nt: TGTGCCAGCTCACCACTACACAATAACTATGGCTACACCTTC; CDR3aa: CASSPLHNNYGYTF; len: 14; j_gene: TRBJ1-2; v_gene: TRBV18; d_gene: -; abundance: -
CDR3nt: TGTGCCAGCAGCTTAGTACCGGGAGAATGGGAGACCCAGTACTTC; CDR3aa: CASSLVPGEWETQYF; len: 15; j_gene: TRBJ2-5; v_gene: TRBV11-2; d_gene: -; abundance: -
CDR3nt: TGTGCCAGCAGCAAAGCCGACAGGGTCCGTGGCTACACCTTC; CDR3aa: CASSKADRVRGYTF; len: 14; j_gene: TRBJ1-2; v_gene: TRBV21-1; d_gene: -; abundance: once
CDR3nt: TGTGCCATCAGTGAGTCTAGCGCAGAGACCCAGTACTTC; CDR3aa: CAISESSAETQYF; len: 13; j_gene: TRBJ2-5; v_gene: TRBV10-3; d_gene: -; abundance: -
CDR3nt: TGCAGCGTTGAAGGCAACAGGGAAATACGAGAGACCCAGTACTTC; CDR3aa: CSVEGNREIRETQYF; len: 15; j_gene: TRBJ2-5; v_gene: TRBV29-1; d_gene: -; abundance: -
CDR3nt: TGCGCCAGCAGCCCACCGACAGGGGGCGAGCAGTACTTC; CDR3aa: CASSPPTGGEQYF; len: 13; j_gene: TRBJ2-7; v_gene: TRBV5-1; d_gene: TRBD1; abundance: -
CDR3nt: TGTGCCATCAGTGAGTCCTGGACAGGGGAAGAGACCCAGTACTTC; CDR3aa: CAISESWTGEETQYF; len: 15; j_gene: TRBJ2-5; v_gene: TRBV10-3; d_gene: TRBD1; abundance: -
CDR3nt: TGTGCCAGCAGCCCGGGGACGGCCTACGAGCAGTACTTC; CDR3aa: CASSPGTAYEQYF; len: 13; j_gene: TRBJ2-7; v_gene: TRBV5-4; d_gene: -; abundance: -
CDR3nt: TGTGCCTGGAGTGCTGGGACTAGGGTGAACACCGGGGAGCTGTTTTTT; CDR3aa: CAWSAGTRVNTGELFF; len: 16; j_gene: TRBJ2-2; v_gene: TRBV30; d_gene: TRBD2; abundance: -
CDR3nt: TGCGCCAGCAGCCAAGATCAGGTCCAGCCCCAGCATTTT; CDR3aa: CASSQDQVQPQHF; len: 13; j_gene: TRBJ1-5; v_gene: TRBV4-1; d_gene: -; abundance: -
CDR3nt: TGCGCCAGCAGCCAGGGGACTTGGGAATTTGAGCAGTTCTTC; CDR3aa: CASSQGTWEFEQFF; len: 14; j_gene: TRBJ2-1; v_gene: TRBV4-3; d_gene: -; abundance: -
CDR3nt: TGTGCCAGCTCACCGAAACCCAGGTTATGGGGTTACAATGAGCAGTTCTTC; CDR3aa: CASSPKPRLWGYNEQFF; len: 17; j_gene: TRBJ2-1; v_gene: TRBV18; d_gene: -; abundance: -
CDR3nt: TGTGCCAGCAGCCGGGACTCTTGGTTTGGGGACACAGATACGCAGTATTTT; CDR3aa: CASSRDSWFGDTDTQYF; len: 17; j_gene: TRBJ2-3; v_gene: TRBV7-9; d_gene: -; abundance: -
CDR3nt: TGTGCCAGCAACACAGGGGGCTTAGAGAACACTGAAGCTTTCTTT; CDR3aa: CASNTGGLENTEAFF; len: 15; j_gene: TRBJ1-1; v_gene: TRBV6-1; d_gene: TRBD1; abundance: few
CDR3nt: TGTGCCATCAGTGCCTCCCGGGCGGGAGCGGGCTACAATGAGCAGTTCTTC; CDR3aa: CAISASRAGAGYNEQFF; len: 17; j_gene: TRBJ2-1; v_gene: TRBV10-3; d_gene: TRBD2; abundance: -
CDR3nt: TGTGCCAGCAGCTCCTGGGACCTTGAGGGTGAAAAACTGTTTTTT; CDR3aa: CASSSWDLEGEKLFF; len: 15; j_gene: TRBJ1-4; v_gene: TRBV6-6; d_gene: -; abundance: -
CDR3nt: TGTGCCAGCAGAGCTACAGGATTCTATGGCTACACCTTC; CDR3aa: CASRATGFYGYTF; len: 13; j_gene: TRBJ1-2; v_gene: TRBV6-5; d_gene: -; abundance: -
CDR3nt: TGTGCCATCAGTGAGTTGGTAGCCACCTACGAGCAGTACTTC; CDR3aa: CAISELVATYEQYF; len: 14; j_gene: TRBJ2-7; v_gene: TRBV10-3; d_gene: -; abundance: -
CDR3nt: TGTGCCGTCGGAGGGCGTTCAACCTACGAGCAGTACTTC; CDR3aa: CAVGGRSTYEQYF; len: 13; j_gene: TRBJ2-7; v_gene: TRBV6-1; d_gene: -; abundance: -
CDR3nt: TGCGCCAGCAGTAGAGAGGGTTACGATACGCAGTATTTT; CDR3aa: CASSREGYDTQYF; len: 13; j_gene: TRBJ2-3; v_gene: TRBV10-1; d_gene: -; abundance: -
CDR3nt: TGTGCCAGTAGTACCCTCCGGGACACGTTTTCACCCCTCCACTTT; CDR3aa: CASSTLRDTFSPLHF; len: 15; j_gene: TRBJ1-6; v_gene: TRBV19; d_gene: -; abundance: -
CDR3nt: TGTGCCAGCGGGGTCGGGGGGCGAGAGACCCAGTACTTC; CDR3aa: CASGVGGRETQYF; len: 13; j_gene: TRBJ2-5; v_gene: TRBV9; d_gene: -; abundance: -
CDR3nt: TGCAGTGCCCGAGGTGTCGAGGGGGAGTATTTT; CDR3aa: CSARGVEGEYF; len: 11; j_gene: TRBJ2-3; v_gene: TRBV20-1; d_gene: -; abundance: -
CDR3nt: TGTGCCAGCAGCTCGGTGGAAGCGGGGATCCCCCAGAAGCAGTATTTT; CDR3aa: CASSSVEAGIPQKQYF; len: 16; j_gene: TRBJ2-3; v_gene: TRBV7-9; d_gene: TRBD2; abundance: -